The sample holds a few counts of the clone carrying this T cell receptor (beta chain). Using its own MiXCR run on the 5' RACE reads, TCRdb lists one record per CDR3 protein. The sample lists about 40,000 distinct CDR3 sequences, approximately 15% occurring once. These data are taken from a study of CD8 T cells in ankylosing spondylitis. The receptor was isolated from a male donor with ankylosing spondylitis or in good health (not recorded which). Sequenced input: blood.

The chain's CDR3 is CASSYTRRDRLYGYTF. CDR3 bases: TGTGCCAGCAGTTACACACGTCGGGACAGACTCTATGGCTACACCTTC. This chain connects TRBV6-2 or TRBV6-3 to TRBJ1-2; TRBD1 aligns across 7 bases. This CDR3 is built from 16 residues. CDR1 MNHEY and CDR2 SVGEGT come from the germline V gene. Germline trimming cut 2 bases from V and 4 bases from J; bases unmatched to any gene: 10.